The clone carrying this T cell receptor (beta chain) was counted once. What it recognizes is unknown. The donors were members of the validation cohort, which comprised about 120 subjects and was separate from the first cohort of 670 or so subjects. This specimen belongs to a study of cytomegalovirus exposure and HLA in healthy donors. Study-level findings and limits: Rare sequences made up most TCRs, while some public TCRs were found in many donors. In a later analysis, first-cohort TCR clusters were found to tend to co-occur in the approximately 120 validation repertoires. For cytomegalovirus status, the classifier reportedly gave diagnoses with high specificity and sensitivity.

This CDR3 has 18 amino acids. TCRdb keeps only in-frame clones here, not all; method: immunoSEQ multiplex PCR. Of 140,000 or so clones listed, 89% are singletons. This chain joins TRBV21-1 and TRBJ1-6; TRBD1 is taken as the D call from the table, unchecked against the DNA. TRBV21-1 is listed as a pseudogene. The source material was PBMCs. This receptor was obtained from a woman under 30 in good health and CMV-seropositive. The CDR3 region is CASSNPAQGSDPNSPLHF. CDR3 DNA sequence: TGTGCCAGCAGCAACCCTGCGCAGGGTTCGGACCCTAATTCACCCCTCCACTTT.